This T cell receptor beta chain was identified in a study of metastatic and nonmetastatic thyroid tumors (dated by TCRdb to the early 2020s). For the study in its entirety: Repertoires from peripheral blood and from tumor or nodule tissue samples of malignant and benign thyroid patients were compared. Overall study results and their limits: TCR beta diversity was reported as significantly higher in malignant tumors than in benign nodules, in both blood and tumor samples.

None of the patients had been given any treatment before thyroid surgery. Patient clinical samples collected from 2012 to 2018 were retrospectively analysed using T-cell receptor beta sequencing. Receptors were amplified or captured by PCR. The sequencing machine was an Illumina HiSeq 4000. High-throughput sequencing was used to profile the TCR beta-chain CDR3 region of each patient. The original methods were these. A classifier to discriminate distant-metastatic papillary thyroid cancer patients was built from CDR3 differences across clinicopathological groups. Repertoire diversity was assessed with the Shannon index, and tumor-blood repertoire similarity with the Morisita-Horn index. The public reads were reprocessed in TCRdb via fastp at Q25 and MiXCR, keeping in-frame beta chains. None of the V and J calls come from the authors' own analysis; TCRdb made them. The table for this sample lists 15,000 to 20,000 clones; about 28% of them were counted only once. The ten largest clones take up approximately 13% of the sample.

Based on the germline V gene, the CDR1 and CDR2 sequences are MNHEY and SVGAGI. At the junction V is shortened by 4 bases and J by 0 bases, with 13 bases in between. The CDR3 spans 16 residues, from the cysteine through the phenylalanine. Left in the record is the CDR3 DNA by itself, 48 bases read in frame from the first base. This clone was seen only a few times. This receptor's antigen is unknown. No much larger clonotype is one base removed from it; base qualities were not supplied. The chain uses TRBV6-5 and TRBJ1-3, with TRBD1 as a weak D call on 5 bases. The clonotype comes from a female donor with papillary thyroid cancer or a benign thyroid nodule (not recorded which). Some clones in this sample may be carry-over from other donors' samples. Sample: tumor tissue. The DNA sequence is given as TGTGCCAGCAGTTGGGACGGACGAAGCTCTGGAAACACCATATATTTT. Its product reads: CASSWDGRSSGNTIYF.